These 10 T cell receptor beta chains came from one sample sequenced in a study of shared clonotypes between healthy human individuals. Naive CD8 cells, CD45RO-negative and positively selected for CCR7, excluded terminally differentiated effector memory CD45RA+ cells. Sequencing used immunoSEQ multiplex PCR; TCRdb keeps in-frame clones, though not all of them. The repertoire holds millions of clones, with over 85% as singletons. The sample consisted of naive CD8+ T cells sorted from blood. The receptor set was obtained from a man between 18 and 35 years old in good health.

With regard to this clone: Additional DNA sequences in this sample encode the identical CDR3. The J gene is TRBJ2-7, the V gene TRBV6-1; a possible D gene is TRBD2 (6 bases). The germline V gene encodes CDR1 MNHNS and CDR2 SASEGT. CDR3 length: 14 amino acids. The V end was cut by 1 base, the J end by 1 base, with 8 bases between. In DNA form, the CDR3 reads TGTGCCAGCAGTGAAGGGCGGGGTTCCTACGAGCAGTACTTC. It yields the protein CASSEGRGSYEQYF.

As DNA, the CDR3 is TGTGCCTGGAGTGGGACAGGGGGACCTAATGAAAAACTGTTTTTT. Protein product: CAWSGTGGPNEKLFF. This rearrangement joins TRBV30 to TRBJ1-4; the match to TRBD1 covers 10 bases. V was clipped by 1 base and J by 3 bases; unmatched bases: 2. This CDR3 is 15 amino acids long. Germline lookup yields CDR1 GTSNPN and CDR2 SVGIG (reference sequence).

This clone turned up a few times. The chain couples TRBV4-1 to TRBJ1-2; D not resolved. There are 13 residues in the CDR3. The V end lost 1 base, the J end lost 8 bases, and 11 bases lay between the germline ends. In germline, CDR1 is MGHRA, CDR2 YSYEKL. The chain's CDR3 is CASSQAVDGGYTF. Here the CDR3 DNA reads TGCGCCAGCAGCCAAGCTGTGGACGGAGGCTACACCTTC.

This chain connects TRBV9 to TRBJ2-2; 9 bases line up with TRBD2. After removal of 2 bases from V and 0 bases from J, the junction contained 2 bases not matched to a gene. Germline CDR1 reads SGDLS; CDR2 reads YYNGEE. This CDR3 region has 16 residues. The CDR3 nucleotides are TGTGCCAGCAGCGTGAGCGGGGGGACGAACACCGGGGAGCTGTTTTTT. Translation gives CASSVSGGTNTGELFF.

Concerning this clone itself: Relative to the germline gene, one junction end is altered; a read error may explain this. This chain links TRBV6-6 with TRBJ1-1, with 7 bases aligning to TRBD1. Per the germline V gene, CDR1 is MNHNY and CDR2 is SVGAGI (reference sequence). The CDR3 is 11 amino acids. This CDR3 reads CASSYGQVYHF. The CDR3 DNA reads TGTGCCAGCAGTTACGGACAGGTCTACCACTTT.

The J gene is TRBJ2-3, the V gene TRBV27; possibly TRBD1 or TRBD2 for D (5 bases each). The length of the CDR3 is 15 residues. Germline V lookup: CDR1 MNHEY, CDR2 SMNVEV (reference sequence). Trimming removed 0 bases from V and 0 bases from J, with 7 bases in between. CDR3 sequence: CASSLSGVSTDTQYF. The CDR3 DNA is TGTGCCAGCAGTTTATCGGGGGTGAGCACAGATACGCAGTATTTT.

This clone was recorded only once. The V gene is TRBV28, the J gene TRBJ2-7, with TRBD1 matching 12 bases. Germline CDR1 reads MDHEN; CDR2 reads SYDVKM. There are 14 residues in the CDR3. J was trimmed by 2 bases and V by 6 bases; bases with no gene match: 2. The CDR3 DNA reads TGTGCCAGCAGGGGGACAGGGGGCACCTACGAGCAGTACTTC. It encodes CASRGTGGTYEQYF. Using reference TRBV28 and TRBJ2-7 for the parts outside the CDR3, the full variable domain is DVKVTQSSRYLVKRTGEKVFLECVQDMDHENMFWYRQDPGLGLRLIYFSYDVKMKEKGDIPEGYSVSREKKERFSLILESASTNQTSMYLCASRGTGGTYEQYFGPGTRLTVT.

The V gene is TRBV6-6, the J gene TRBJ2-7; D possibly uses TRBD1 or TRBD2 (5 bases each). The CDR3 covers 16 residues. CDR1 and CDR2 from the germline V gene are MNHNY and SVGAGI (reference sequence). Trimming took off 3 bases at V and 5 bases at J, with 20 bases between the two ends. In DNA, the CDR3 is TGTGCCAGCAGTTATGGTTTTGCGGCAGGGAGTCACGAGCAGTACTTC. As protein: CASSYGFAAGSHEQYF.

The V call is TRBV2, the J call TRBJ2-7; 13 bases match TRBD2. The CDR3 totals 17 residues. V was pared by 7 bases and J by 4 bases, with 13 bases of the junction left unmatched. Germline V gene lookup returns CDR1 SNHLY and CDR2 FYNNEI. The CDR3 loop reads CASTSAGLAGELYEQYF. DNA of the CDR3: TGTGCCAGCACCAGCGCCGGACTAGCGGGAGAGTTATACGAGCAGTACTTC. Full variable domain (outside the CDR3, taken from reference TRBV2 and TRBJ2-7): EPEVTQTPSHQVTQMGQEVILRCVPISNHLYFYWYRQILGQKVEFLVSFYNNEISEKSEIFDDQFSVERPDGSNFTLKIRSTKLEDSAMYFCASTSAGLAGELYEQYFGPGTRLTVT.

J is TRBJ1-1 and V is TRBV19, with D hard to call. Trimming removed 4 bases from V and 5 bases from J, with 17 bases in between. The CDR3 is made up of 15 amino acids. Germline V gene sequence: CDR1 LNHDA, CDR2 SQIVND (reference sequence). CDR3 sequence reads: CASSTTPEGRTEAFF. The CDR3 DNA sequence: TGTGCCAGTAGTACCACCCCGGAGGGTAGGACTGAAGCTTTCTTT.